Presented here are 14 T cell receptor beta chains from one specimen sequenced in a study of T cells in Graves' hyperthyroidism and ophthalmopathy. RNA transcripts provided the source from which TCR beta CDR3 regions were amplified. Researchers ran a first-round RT-PCR on the TCR CDR3 using the HTBI primer set. MiXCR, run by TCRdb on the multiplex PCR reads, gives a single entry per CDR3 protein. In the table there are 400,000 to 500,000 distinct CDR3 sequences, roughly an eighth of which are singletons. The sample was blood. The receptors here all came from a woman aged 18-30 years with Graves' hyperthyroidism.

This clonotype was observed many times. This chain joins TRBV11-2 and TRBJ1-3, with D possibly TRBD1 on 5 matching bases. This CDR3 has 14 residues. Trimming took 5 bases from V and 2 from J, leaving 10 bases between them. CDR1 SGHAT and CDR2 FQNNGV come from the germline V gene. DNA for the CDR3: TGTGCCAGCAGCGCGGGGGGGGCTGGAAACACCATATATTTT. Protein product: CASSAGGAGNTIYF.

This clonotype was detected ten times or more. The rearrangement joins TRBV19 to TRBJ1-4; 9 positions agree with TRBD1. The junction had 9 bases not matched to a gene; V was cut back by 9 bases and J by 1 base. Germline assignment: CDR1 LNHDA and CDR2 SQIVND (reference sequence). The CDR3 covers 16 residues. CDR3 coding DNA: TGTGCCAGCCGCCGGGACAGGGAAGAAACTAATGAAAAACTGTTTTTT. Its translation is CASRRDREETNEKLFF.

The rearrangement links TRBV13 to TRBJ2-7, with D hard to call. The germline V gene encodes CDR1 PRHDT and CDR2 FYEKMQ (reference sequence). Trimming shortened V by 1 base and J by 3 bases, and 13 bases separated the two germline ends. The CDR3 contains 15 residues. CDR3 sequence: CASSLAGGWGYEQYF. CDR3 DNA sequence: TGTGCCAGCAGCTTAGCGGGTGGTTGGGGCTACGAGCAGTACTTC.

The V and J genes are TRBV13 and TRBJ2-1; the match to TRBD2 covers 9 bases. Per germline, CDR1 PRHDT and CDR2 FYEKMQ (reference sequence). This CDR3 has 15 residues. Losses at the gene ends were 3 bases for V and 7 bases for J; bases not matched to a gene: 7. The CDR3 reads CASSFAGGVGNEQFF. The CDR3 bases are TGTGCCAGCAGCTTCGCGGGAGGGGTCGGTAATGAGCAGTTCTTC.

The genes are TRBV30 and TRBJ2-5, with D perhaps matching TRBD2 (6 bases). With 3 bases removed from V and 2 bases from J, the gap between germline ends came to 16 bases. Germline V gives CDR1 GTSNPN, CDR2 SVGIG (reference sequence). The length of the CDR3 is 15 residues. CDR3 protein: CAWSLPGRTQETQYF. In DNA, the CDR3 is TGTGCCTGGAGCCTCCCGGGGAGGACTCAAGAGACCCAGTACTTC.

This clonotype was observed at least ten times. The genes are TRBV11-2 and TRBJ1-4, with 8 bases identical to TRBD1. There are 16 residues in the CDR3. J was trimmed by 8 bases and V by 3 bases; bases with no gene match: 11. Germline CDR1 SGHAT, CDR2 FQNNGV. CDR3 residues: CASSFRPGQEGEKLFF. The CDR3 DNA follows: TGTGCCAGCAGCTTTAGACCGGGACAGGAAGGGGAAAAACTGTTTTTT. The variable domain in full, with the rest retrieved from reference TRBV11-2 and TRBJ1-4, is EAGVAQSPRYKIIEKRQSVAFWCNPISGHATLYWYQQILGQGPKLLIQFQNNGVVDDSQLPKDRFSAERLKGVDSTLKIQPAKLEDSAVYLCASSFRPGQEGEKLFFGSGTQLSVL.

The sample holds many counts of this clonotype. The rearrangement joins TRBV12-3 or TRBV12-4 to TRBJ1-5; 9 bases are a match to TRBD1. The trim removed 3 bases at V and 2 bases at J, leaving 2 bases unmatched. CDR3 length: 15 residues. CDR3 DNA: TGTGCCAGCAGTTTGAGGACAGGGGGCAATCAGCCCCAGCATTTT. This translates into CASSLRTGGNQPQHF.

This clonotype was picked up a small number of times. The junction departs from the called germline gene at one end, perhaps through a read error. The chain combines TRBV19 with TRBJ1-5, with D tentatively TRBD1 (6 bases). The CDR3 is 11 residues long. Germline V CDR1 and CDR2: LNHDA, SQIVND (reference sequence). The CDR3 nucleotides read TGTGCCAGTAGTACGACAGGTTTCGGATATTTT. It yields the protein CASSTTGFGYF.

CDR3 amino acids: CASSYGGRAVFF. In DNA, the CDR3 is TGTGCCAGCAGTTACGGCGGGAGGGCCGTATTCTTC. This chain connects TRBV6-5 to TRBJ2-1; the match to TRBD2 covers 9 bases. Trimming took 2 bases from V and 16 from J; bases not matched to a gene: 6. In germline, CDR1 is MNHEY, CDR2 SVGAGI. The CDR3 consists of 12 residues.

This clonotype showed up just a few times. The J gene is TRBJ2-7, the V gene TRBV7-9, with 10 bases matching TRBD2. Germline V gene lookup returns CDR1 SEHNR and CDR2 FQNEAQ (reference sequence). The CDR3 loop spans 16 amino acids. Unmatched junction bases numbered 10, after V lost 2 bases and J lost 6 bases. The CDR3 coding sequence is TGTGCCAGCAGCTTATTCGACCTAGCGGGAGTATCCGAGCAGTACGTC. It codes for CASSLFDLAGVSEQYV.

The rearrangement links TRBV7-9 to TRBJ2-1; D perhaps matches TRBD1 (6 bases). V dropped 1 base and J dropped 9 bases, with 16 bases sitting between them. The CDR3 is 15 amino acids. Germline V gene sequence: CDR1 SEHNR, CDR2 FQNEAQ (reference sequence). CDR3 nucleotides: TGTGCCAGCAGCTTAGGTCCAGGGGCGTCTGGTGAGCAGTTCTTC. Protein sequence: CASSLGPGASGEQFF.

This clonotype has at least ten counts. The chain employs TRBV30 and TRBJ2-1, with TRBD2 matching over 7 bases. V gave up 2 bases and J gave up 2 bases; unmatched junction bases: 3. Looked up from germline, CDR1 is GTSNPN and CDR2 is SVGIG (reference sequence). The CDR3 extends over 14 amino acids. CDR3 coding DNA: TGTGCCTGGAGTTCAAGCGGGACCTACAATGAGCAGTTCTTC. Amino acids: CAWSSSGTYNEQFF.

This clonotype was found a few times. The chain employs TRBV7-9 and TRBJ1-5, with D possibly TRBD1 on 5 matching bases. The germline V and J ends were trimmed by 10 bases and 0 bases, with 22 bases remaining between them. This CDR3 comprises 17 residues. CDR1 SEHNR and CDR2 FQNEAQ come from the germline V gene (reference sequence). CDR3 region: CATSDGTGAYSNQPQHF. In nucleotides, the CDR3 is TGTGCCACCTCCGATGGAACAGGTGCCTATAGCAATCAGCCCCAGCATTTT.

This clonotype was recorded many times. CDR3 in DNA: TGTGCCAGCAGCTTAGTGCGGAGGAGCCCCCGTGGGAATGAGCAGTTCTTC. Its translation: CASSLVRRSPRGNEQFF. The chain combines TRBV7-2 with TRBJ2-1, with D perhaps TRBD2 (5 bases). V was cut by 1 base and J by 7 bases, with 20 bases left in between. Germline CDR1 reads SGHTA; CDR2 reads FQGNSA. The CDR3 spans 17 residues.